Listed below are T cell receptor beta chains from one sample, sequenced in a study of T cell responses to AZD1222 COVID-19 vaccine. Sequencing was performed with immunoSEQ multiplex PCR; in TCRdb, only in-frame clones are kept and a portion is missing. Among roughly 110,000 clones, about 90% were seen once, and the ten largest hold 6.2%. The source was peripheral blood, collected 28 days after the second AZD1222 dose. These receptors all stem from an adult who received the AZD1222 COVID-19 vaccine. Each CDR3 is given with its conserved first and last residue. Fields, in order: V gene, D gene, J gene, clone size, CDR3 protein, CDR3 DNA. D genes are given only for firm matches. Some rows have no size entry. The others give once, few or many, or a class for an expanded clone.

TRBV2,NA,TRBJ2-1,NA,CASRGTESYNEQFF,TGTGCCAGCAGGGGAACCGAGTCCTACAATGAGCAGTTCTTC
TRBV30,NA,TRBJ2-6,NA,CAWRVGPGANVLTF,TGTGCCTGGAGGGTGGGTCCAGGGGCCAACGTCCTGACTTTC
TRBV6-5,NA,TRBJ2-1,NA,CASSYVSPANEQFF,TGTGCCAGCAGTTACGTTAGCCCGGCCAATGAGCAGTTCTTC
TRBV19,NA,TRBJ1-2,few,CATTDRVYGYTF,TGTGCCACCACGGACAGAGTCTATGGCTACACCTTC
TRBV19,TRBD2,TRBJ2-7,NA,CASSLTAGGTPYEQYF,TGTGCCAGTAGTCTCACAGCGGGAGGGACACCCTACGAGCAGTACTTC
TRBV7-9,NA,TRBJ2-2,NA,CASSLAGEVTGELFF,TGTGCCAGCAGCTTGGCAGGGGAGGTCACCGGGGAGCTGTTTTTT
TRBV10-3,NA,TRBJ2-7,NA,CAIGLAAYEQYF,TGTGCCATTGGCTTAGCGGCCTACGAGCAGTACTTC
TRBV30,NA,TRBJ2-6,NA,CAWRVSGANVLTF,TGTGCCTGGAGGGTCTCTGGGGCCAACGTCCTGACTTTC
TRBV5-1,NA,TRBJ2-2,NA,CATTDSNLGTGELFF,TGCGCCACCACGGACAGTAACCTGGGGACCGGGGAGCTGTTTTTT
TRBV27,NA,TRBJ1-5,NA,CASGGGSRQPQHF,TGTGCCAGTGGGGGCGGGTCACGACAGCCCCAGCATTTT
TRBV6-4,TRBD1,TRBJ1-4,NA,CASSVRQGATNEKLFF,TGTGCCAGCAGTGTTCGGCAGGGGGCGACTAATGAAAAACTGTTTTTT
TRBV5-1,TRBD1,TRBJ1-2,NA,CASSNSGTASHGYTF,TGCGCCAGCAGCAACTCCGGGACAGCGAGTCATGGCTACACCTTC
TRBV4-3,NA,TRBJ2-1,NA,CASRRGGQAYNEQFF,TGCGCCAGCAGACGGGGGGGACAGGCGTACAATGAGCAGTTCTTC
TRBV7-9,NA,TRBJ1-2,NA,CASSPNWGANGYTF,TGTGCCAGCAGCCCGAACTGGGGGGCGAATGGCTACACCTTC
TRBV5-6,NA,TRBJ2-3,NA,CASSFYNSPSSTDTQYF,TGTGCCAGCAGCTTCTACAACTCCCCAAGCTCCACAGATACGCAGTATTTT
TRBV12-3/TRBV12-4,NA,TRBJ2-2,NA,CASSLLASGELFF,TGTGCCAGCAGTTTACTAGCCTCCGGGGAGCTGTTTTTT
TRBV7-2,NA,TRBJ1-2,NA,CASSPTGTPYGYTF,TGTGCCAGCAGCCCTACCGGGACACCCTATGGCTACACCTTC
TRBV6-5,NA,TRBJ2-4,NA,CASSYSGGLNIQYF,TGTGCCAGCAGTTACTCGGGCGGGCTGAACATTCAGTACTTC
TRBV13,TRBD2,TRBJ2-7,NA,CASSPLPAGTYEQYF,TGTGCCAGCAGCCCCCTCCCAGCGGGGACCTACGAGCAGTACTTC
TRBV6-5,NA,TRBJ2-1,NA,CASSYSGQASYNEQFF,TGTGCCAGCAGTTACTCAGGACAAGCCTCCTACAATGAGCAGTTCTTC
TRBV3-1/TRBV3-2,NA,TRBJ1-6,NA,CASSQGAENSPLHF,TGTGCCAGCAGCCAGGGGGCGGAAAATTCACCCCTCCACTTT
TRBV19,TRBD1,TRBJ2-3,NA,CASNTRDRGPGQYF,TGTGCCAGTAACACCCGGGACAGGGGGCCCGGGCAGTATTTT